Following are 13 T cell receptor beta chains from one sample sequenced in a study of T cell responses to AZD1222 COVID-19 vaccine. Data came from immunoSEQ multiplex PCR; TCRdb stores just in-frame clones and leaves some out. The sample contains about 94,000 clones, approximately 88% of which appear only once. The sequences come from peripheral blood, collected 28 days after the second AZD1222 dose. The source is an adult who received the AZD1222 COVID-19 vaccine.

This chain connects TRBV12-3 or TRBV12-4 to TRBJ1-2; D remains ambiguous. This CDR3 has 11 residues. V was cut by 2 bases and J by 8 bases, with 6 bases left in between. The CDR3 region is CASSLLGGYTF. The CDR3 region has the DNA TGTGCCAGCAGTTTACTTGGCGGCTACACCTTC.

V and J are TRBV7-8 and TRBJ1-2; no reliable D call. The CDR3 length is 13 residues. Trimming shortened V by 6 bases and J by 7 bases, and 15 bases separated the two germline ends. The germline CDR1 and CDR2 sequences are SGHVS and FQNEAQ. The CDR3 nucleotides are TGTGCCAGCAGACTCCCGGGCGTGACTGGCTACACCTTC. Translation: CASRLPGVTGYTF.

A note on this clone: Other DNA sequences within the sample encode an identical CDR3. The V gene is TRBV5-1, the J gene TRBJ1-4, with D tentatively TRBD1 (5 bases). V lost 0 bases and J 5 bases, leaving 8 bases between the germline ends. Germline V gene sequence: CDR1 SGHRS, CDR2 YFSETQ. The CDR3 runs to 14 residues. CDR3 nucleotides: TGCGCCAGCAGCTTGGGAGGGGTCAATGAAAAACTGTTTTTT. It is translated as CASSLGGVNEKLFF.

This clone was counted a single time. Its ends do not fully match the called genes, so a read error is possible. The rearrangement links TRBV7-7 to TRBJ2-3, with 12 bases matching TRBD2. Germline values: CDR1 SSHAT, CDR2 FNYEAQ (reference sequence). The CDR3 length is 15 residues. CDR3 sequence reads: CASSSTLAGGDTQYF. The CDR3 DNA is TGTGCTAGCAGCTCGACACTAGCGGGGGGAGATACGCAGTATTTT.

Comment on this clone: At one boundary the junction diverges from the germline segment, which might be a read error. The chain recombines TRBV4-1 with TRBJ2-1; 7 bases are shared with TRBD2. Germline CDR1 and CDR2: MGHRA and YSYEKL. The CDR3 is made up of 15 amino acids. CDR3 loop: CARSPREKLLDEQFF. The CDR3 DNA reads TGCGCCCGCAGCCCGCGGGAGAAGTTGCTCGATGAGCAGTTCTTC.

V usage is TRBV19 and J usage is TRBJ2-2; possibly TRBD1 or TRBD2 for D (5 bases each). Germline loops: CDR1 LNHDA, CDR2 SQIVND (reference sequence). The CDR3 length is 14 residues. Deletions cut 7 bases from V and 6 bases from J, with 15 bases between. The CDR3 loop reads CASTWDEPAGELFF. CDR3 DNA sequence: TGTGCCAGTACCTGGGACGAGCCTGCCGGGGAGCTGTTTTTT.

This clone was seen just once. This chain uses TRBV29-1 with TRBJ2-3; 12 bases agree with TRBD2. The ends lost 8 bases at V and 6 bases at J; junction bases unmatched: 3. Germline CDR1 and CDR2: SQVTM and ANQGSEA. The length of the CDR3 is 12 residues. The CDR3 is CSPGTSGDTQYF. The DNA of the CDR3 is TGCAGCCCGGGGACTAGCGGGGATACGCAGTATTTT.

CDR3 sequence (DNA): TGTGCCAGCAGCGGAGGAGGCAGCCATGAAGCTTTCTTT. This encodes CASSGGGSHEAFF. This chain uses TRBV9 with TRBJ1-1; D unclear. CDR1 SGDLS and CDR2 YYNGEE come from the germline V gene. Trimming shortened V by 3 bases and J by 7 bases, and 13 bases separated the two germline ends. CDR3 length equals 13 residues.

The chain carries TRBV7-3 and TRBJ2-1; TRBD2 matches at 7 bases. CDR1 and CDR2 from the germline V gene are SGHTA and FQGTGA. Trimming took 1 base from V and 7 from J; bases not matched to a gene: 4. CDR3 length: 14 residues. The CDR3 loop is CASSLSWEGNEQFF. DNA of the CDR3: TGTGCCAGCAGCTTAAGCTGGGAGGGGAATGAGCAGTTCTTC.

CDR3 DNA sequence: TGCGCCAGCAGCTTGGAGAAGTTTGGGACTAGCGTAGATGAGCAGTACTTC. This codes for CASSLEKFGTSVDEQYF. This sequence joins TRBV5-1 and TRBJ2-7; 10 nucleotides match TRBD2. The CDR3 sequence is 17 residues long. V was pared by 0 bases and J by 7 bases, with 13 bases of the junction left unmatched. Per germline, CDR1 SGHRS and CDR2 YFSETQ.

This clone appeared many times. This chain uses TRBV20-1 with TRBJ2-7; perhaps TRBD2 as D (6 bases). Trimming left V 7 bases short and J 4 bases short, with 11 bases between. There are 11 residues in the CDR3. Germline values: CDR1 DFQATT, CDR2 SNEGSKA (reference sequence). The DNA for the CDR3 is TGCAGTGTACGGGGGAGATACGAGCAGTACTTC. Its protein product is CSVRGRYEQYF.

The V call is TRBV6-4, the J call TRBJ1-6; maybe TRBD1 (6 bases). The CDR3 runs to 14 residues. Trimming removed 6 bases from V and 3 bases from J, with 9 bases in between. From germline, CDR1 is MRHNA and CDR2 SNTAGT. For the CDR3, the DNA is TGTGCCAGCAGCACAGGGTACTATAATTCACCCCTCCACTTT. As protein: CASSTGYYNSPLHF.

The V gene is TRBV10-1, the J gene TRBJ1-1; D is undetermined. V was trimmed by 6 bases and J by 4 bases, leaving 18 bases between them. This CDR3 spans 15 amino acids. Germline lookup yields CDR1 WNHNN and CDR2 SYGVQD (reference sequence). CDR3 coding DNA: TGCGCCAGCAGCTCCCCCATCAAAGAGGGCACTGAAGCTTTCTTT. Protein sequence: CASSSPIKEGTEAFF.